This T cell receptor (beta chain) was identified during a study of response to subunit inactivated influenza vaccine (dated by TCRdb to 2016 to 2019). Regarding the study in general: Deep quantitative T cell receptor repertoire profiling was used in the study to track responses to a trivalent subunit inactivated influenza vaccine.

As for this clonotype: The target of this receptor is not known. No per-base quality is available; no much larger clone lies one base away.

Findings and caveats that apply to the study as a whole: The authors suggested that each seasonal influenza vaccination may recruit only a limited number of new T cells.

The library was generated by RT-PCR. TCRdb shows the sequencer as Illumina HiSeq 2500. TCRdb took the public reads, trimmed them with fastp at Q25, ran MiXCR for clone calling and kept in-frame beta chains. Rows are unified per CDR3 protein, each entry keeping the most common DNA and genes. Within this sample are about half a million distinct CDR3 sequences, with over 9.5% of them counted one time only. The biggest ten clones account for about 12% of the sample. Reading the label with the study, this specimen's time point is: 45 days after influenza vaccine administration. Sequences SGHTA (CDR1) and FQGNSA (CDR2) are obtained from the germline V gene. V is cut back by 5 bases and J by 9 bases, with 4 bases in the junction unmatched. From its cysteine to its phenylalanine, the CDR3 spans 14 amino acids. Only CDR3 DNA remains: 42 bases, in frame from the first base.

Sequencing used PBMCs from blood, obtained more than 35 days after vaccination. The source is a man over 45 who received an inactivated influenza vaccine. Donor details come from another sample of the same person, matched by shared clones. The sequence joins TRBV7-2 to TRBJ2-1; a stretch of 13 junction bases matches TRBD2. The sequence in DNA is TGTGCCAGCAGCACTAGCGGGGGGGCCGTTGAGCAGTTCTTC. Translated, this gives CASSTSGGAVEQFF.